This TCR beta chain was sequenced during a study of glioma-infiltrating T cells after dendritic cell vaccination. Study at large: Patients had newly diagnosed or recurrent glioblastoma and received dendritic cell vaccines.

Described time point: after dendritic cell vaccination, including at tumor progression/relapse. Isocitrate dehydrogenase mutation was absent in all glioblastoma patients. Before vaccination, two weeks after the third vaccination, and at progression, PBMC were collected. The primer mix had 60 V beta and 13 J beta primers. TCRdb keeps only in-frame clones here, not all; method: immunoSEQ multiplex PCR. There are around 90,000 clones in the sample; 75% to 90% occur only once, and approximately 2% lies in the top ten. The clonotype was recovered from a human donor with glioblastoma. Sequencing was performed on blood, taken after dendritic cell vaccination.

The CDR3 DNA is TGTGCCAGCAGTGATAAGACAGACAATCAGCCCCAGCATTTT. This encodes CASSDKTDNQPQHF. The chain couples TRBV2 to TRBJ1-5; the D gene is possibly TRBD1 (5 bases). CDR3 length: 14 amino acids. Looked up from germline, CDR1 is SNHLY and CDR2 is FYNNEI. V was cut by 3 bases and J by 3 bases, with 9 bases left in between.